This passage covers 30 T cell receptor beta chains from one sample sequenced in a study of Ad26.COV2.S vaccination and SARS-CoV-2 variants. Noted treatment: roughly 20 received Ad26.COV2.S at low or high dose, single or two shots; about 5 received placebo; per-sample allocation not given. Material that was analyzed had been drawn on day 63 after the first vaccine or placebo injection. Sequencing used immunoSEQ multiplex PCR; TCRdb keeps in-frame clones, though not all of them. The sample lists approximately 460,000 clones, approximately 90% occurring once. Source: peripheral blood, taken in a trial of Ad26.COV2.S vaccine versus placebo. The receptors originated from a person between 18 and 65 years old who received the Ad26.COV2.S COVID-19 vaccine or a placebo.

This clone was recorded once. The chain joins TRBV18 to TRBJ2-3; D is perhaps TRBD1 or TRBD2 (5 bases each). The length of the CDR3 is 15 residues. The ends were cut back, 3 bases at V and 2 bases at J, with 12 bases in the middle. CDR1 and CDR2 (germline): KGHSH, LQKENI. The CDR3 DNA reads as TGTGCCAGCTCACCCGAGGGACGCCACACAGATACGCAGTATTTT. Translation gives CASSPEGRHTDTQYF.

This clone was counted only a few times. This chain connects TRBV6-6 to TRBJ2-1; 10 bases fit TRBD2. Germline CDR1 is MNHNY and CDR2 is SVGAGI (reference sequence). J lost 0 bases, V lost 5 bases, and 7 bases had no gene match. The CDR3 is 17 residues long. CDR3 sequence (DNA): TGTGCCAGCAGTCACACGGGACTAGCGACCTCCTACAATGAGCAGTTCTTC. Its translation is CASSHTGLATSYNEQFF.

The chain carries TRBV11-3 and TRBJ2-1, with 11 bases identical to TRBD2. There are 17 residues in the CDR3. The V segment lost 1 base and the J segment 5 bases; nucleotides outside the gene matches: 7. The germline gives CDR1 SGHNT, CDR2 YENEEA. In DNA form, the CDR3 reads TGTGCCAGCAGCTTAGCTCCTTTAGCGGGGGGGAACAATGAGCAGTTCTTC. Translated: CASSLAPLAGGNNEQFF.

The chain recombines TRBV4-1 with TRBJ2-1; 14 bases fit TRBD2. CDR3 length: 17 residues. V lost 4 bases and J lost 5; bases outside the gene matches: 7. From germline, CDR1 is MGHRA and CDR2 YSYEKL. CDR3 bases: TGCGCCAGCAGCCCGACCATGGGACTAGCGGGGGACAATGAGCAGTTCTTC. Protein: CASSPTMGLAGDNEQFF.

The chain employs TRBV11-3 and TRBJ2-5, with 7 positions matching TRBD2. This CDR3 is built from 16 residues. From germline, CDR1 is SGHNT and CDR2 YENEEA. J lost 2 bases, V lost 1 base, and 7 bases had no gene match. The CDR3 spells CASSLGGLAEQETQYF. CDR3 coding DNA: TGTGCCAGCAGCTTAGGAGGGCTAGCGGAACAAGAGACCCAGTACTTC.

The V and J genes are TRBV3-1 (or the pseudogene TRBV3-2) and TRBJ1-5, with 7 nucleotides matching TRBD1. Germline values: CDR1 LGHDT, CDR2 YNNKEL (reference sequence). V lost 4 bases and J lost 2; bases outside the gene matches: 5. The CDR3 runs 15 residues. DNA of the CDR3: TGTGCCAGCAGCCGAGGGGGCGCGGGCAATCAGCCCCAGCATTTT. Its translation: CASSRGGAGNQPQHF.

The rearrangement links TRBV2 to TRBJ2-7; D remains unclear. V was cut by 4 bases and J by 2 bases, with 12 bases left in between. CDR1 SNHLY and CDR2 FYNNEI come from the germline V gene. The CDR3 runs 14 residues. The CDR3 DNA is TGTGCCAGCAGTGTCCATTCCTTACCCTACGAGCAGTACTTC. Amino acids: CASSVHSLPYEQYF.

This chain uses TRBV2 with TRBJ1-4; TRBD1 matches 9 bases. With V trimmed by 4 bases and J by 7 bases, 7 bases remained unmatched. The CDR3 has 15 residues. CDR1 is SNHLY, CDR2 FYNNEI, per germline. The CDR3 DNA reads TGTGCCAGCAGTGGACGGGACAGGGCGCTTGAAAAACTGTTTTTT. Translated, it gives CASSGRDRALEKLFF.

This clone was seen a handful of times. V and J are TRBV4-3 and TRBJ1-2, with D unresolved. Germline CDR1 LGHNA, CDR2 YSLEER. The length of the CDR3 is 13 residues. Trimming removed 1 base from V and 2 bases from J, with 5 bases in between. Written as DNA, the CDR3 is TGCGCCAGCAGCCAAGCGGGCAACTATGGCTACACCTTC. This translates into CASSQAGNYGYTF.

The V and J genes are TRBV3-1 (or the pseudogene TRBV3-2) and TRBJ2-7, with D perhaps TRBD2 (5 bases). The CDR3 consists of 11 residues. The germline gives CDR1 LGHDT, CDR2 YNNKEL (reference sequence). Trimming left V 5 bases short and J 5 bases short, with 7 bases between. The CDR3 loop reads CASSVGDEQYF. Here the CDR3 DNA reads TGTGCCAGCAGCGTCGGGGACGAGCAGTACTTC.

The rearrangement uses TRBV6-5 and TRBJ2-2; D possibly corresponds to TRBD1 (6 bases). V shed 2 bases and J shed 6 bases, with 16 bases lying between them. Looked up from germline, CDR1 is MNHEY and CDR2 is SVGAGI. There are 16 residues in the CDR3. The CDR3 spells CASSYPTTTGPGELFF. In nucleotides, the CDR3 is TGTGCCAGCAGTTACCCGACTACGACAGGCCCCGGGGAGCTGTTTTTT.

V is TRBV28 and J is TRBJ1-2; D might be TRBD1 (5 bases). V was cut by 8 bases and J by 0 bases, with 22 bases left in between. Germline lookup yields CDR1 MDHEN and CDR2 SYDVKM. This CDR3 region has 17 residues. The CDR3 here is CASLTRDPGAPNYGYTF. The CDR3, as DNA: TGTGCCAGCTTGACTCGGGACCCTGGGGCACCTAACTATGGCTACACCTTC.

This chain connects TRBV29-1 to TRBJ2-2, with a tentative D call TRBD1 (7 bases). The V and J ends lost 4 bases and 6 bases respectively, with 21 bases between them. CDR3 size: 16 residues. Looked up from germline, CDR1 is SQVTM and CDR2 is ANQGSEA. The CDR3 DNA reads as TGCAGCGTTGGAAAGACAGGGAGGTTTGAGTCCGGGGAGCTGTTTTTT. Amino acid sequence: CSVGKTGRFESGELFF.

The chain recombines TRBV7-6 with TRBJ1-4; D possibly corresponds to TRBD1 (5 bases). CDR1 and CDR2 from the germline V gene are SGHVS and FNYEAQ. The V and J ends lost 5 bases and 5 bases respectively, with 18 bases between them. The CDR3 contains 16 residues. As DNA, the CDR3 is TGTGCCAGCAGCCCCGTTCCGGGGGGGGAGAATGAAAAACTGTTTTTT. The encoded protein is CASSPVPGGENEKLFF. Variable domain in full (rest from reference TRBV7-6 and TRBJ1-4): GAGVSQSPRYKVTKRGQDVALRCDPISGHVSLYWYRQALGQGPEFLTYFNYEAQQDKSGLPNDRFSAERPEGSISTLTIQRTEQRDSAMYRCASSPVPGGENEKLFFGSGTQLSVL.

The chain carries TRBV5-1 and TRBJ2-3; 10 nucleotides agree with TRBD2. The CDR3 sequence is 16 residues long. V dropped 4 bases and J dropped 2; count of bases not matched to a gene: 7. CDR1 and CDR2 (germline): SGHRS, YFSETQ. The CDR3 DNA reads as TGCGCCAGCAGCCCTAGCGGGAGTATGGTCACAGATACGCAGTATTTT. It encodes CASSPSGSMVTDTQYF.

The CDR3 DNA sequence: TGCGCCAGCAGCTCGACTAGCGGGAGGGCCGGTACCGGGGAGCTGTTTTTT. Its translation is CASSSTSGRAGTGELFF. The chain carries TRBV5-1 and TRBJ2-2; 14 bases line up with TRBD2. V lost 3 bases to trimming and J lost 5 bases; unmatched junction nucleotides: 6. Per the germline V gene, CDR1 is SGHRS and CDR2 is YFSETQ. The CDR3 length is 17 residues. Combining the CDR3 with reference TRBV5-1 and TRBJ2-2 gives the whole variable domain KAGVTQTPRYLIKTRGQQVTLSCSPISGHRSVSWYQQTPGQGLQFLFEYFSETQRNKGNFPGRFSGRQFSNSRSEMNVSTLELGDSALYLCASSSTSGRAGTGELFFGEGSRLTVL.

The rearrangement links TRBV10-3 to TRBJ1-6; D remains unclear. The CDR3 length is 13 residues. Trimming took 7 bases from V and 10 from J, leaving 14 bases between them. Germline V gene data show CDR1 as ENHRY and CDR2 as SYGVKD. CDR3 nucleotide sequence: TGTGCCATCAAAGGGCAGGTCGAATCACCCCTCCACTTT. It specifies CAIKGQVESPLHF.

This clone has just a few counts. The V gene is TRBV2, the J gene TRBJ1-2; weak D call: TRBD1 (6 bases). Trimming shortened V by 6 bases and J by 4 bases, and 12 bases separated the two germline ends. The CDR3 has 13 amino acids. Germline V gives CDR1 SNHLY, CDR2 FYNNEI. CDR3 sequence: CASSPDSLYGYTF. In DNA form, the CDR3 reads TGTGCCAGCAGCCCGGACAGCCTCTATGGCTACACCTTC.

The rearrangement links TRBV7-8 to TRBJ2-7; 11 bases agree with TRBD1. Unmatched junction bases numbered 2, after V lost 5 bases and J lost 2 bases. Per germline, CDR1 SGHVS and CDR2 FQNEAQ. CDR3 length equals 14 residues. The CDR3 protein is CASSQGQGAYEQYF. In DNA form, the CDR3 reads TGTGCCAGCAGCCAGGGACAGGGGGCCTACGAGCAGTACTTC. The whole variable domain, filled in from reference TRBV7-8 and TRBJ2-7, reads GAGVSQSPRYKVAKRGQDVALRCDPISGHVSLFWYQQALGQGPEFLTYFQNEAQLDKSGLPSDRFFAERPEGSVSTLKIQRTQQEDSAVYLCASSQGQGAYEQYFGPGTRLTVT.

The chain links TRBV6-6 to TRBJ1-1; possible D gene TRBD1, 6 bases. This CDR3 region has 12 residues. Germline lookup yields CDR1 MNHNY and CDR2 SVGAGI (reference sequence). The V gene lost 5 bases and the J gene lost 11 bases, with 15 bases spanning the gap. DNA of the CDR3: TGTGCCAGCAGTCCTACAGGGAATAGTGCTTTCTTT. Encoded protein: CASSPTGNSAFF.

The CDR3 region is CASKPQSRRNSPLHF. CDR3 DNA sequence: TGTGCCAGCAAACCACAGAGTCGGCGGAATTCACCCCTCCACTTT. The J gene is TRBJ1-6, the V gene TRBV27; D remains ambiguous. This CDR3 comprises 15 residues. V was shortened by 7 bases and J by 7 bases, with 17 bases between the two germline ends. Germline V gene lookup returns CDR1 MNHEY and CDR2 SMNVEV (reference sequence).

This clone appeared once. CDR3 in amino acids: CASSLSPGQGAAGELFF. DNA for the CDR3: TGTGCCAGCAGCTTAAGCCCCGGACAGGGGGCTGCCGGGGAGCTGTTTTTT. V gene TRBV5-6 combines with J gene TRBJ2-2; 11 positions agree with TRBD1. The CDR3 totals 17 residues. CDR1 is SGHDT and CDR2 is YYEEEE in the germline V gene. Trimming took 2 bases from V and 6 from J; bases not matched to a gene: 9.

The chain joins TRBV27 to TRBJ2-7; perhaps TRBD1 as D (6 bases). The length of the CDR3 is 15 residues. V dropped 5 bases and J dropped 11 bases, with 25 bases sitting between them. CDR1 and CDR2 (germline): MNHEY, SMNVEV (reference sequence). This CDR3 is CASSPNRQALWIKYF. The CDR3 bases are TGTGCCAGCAGTCCAAACAGACAGGCCCTGTGGATAAAGTACTTC.

CDR3 nucleotides: TGTGCCACCTCCTTGGGGGTAGGAGCTAACTATGGCTACACCTTC. Translated, it gives CATSLGVGANYGYTF. This rearrangement joins TRBV19 to TRBJ1-2; possible D gene TRBD1, 5 bases. The CDR3 contains 15 residues. V shed 10 bases and J shed 0 bases, with 18 bases lying between them. CDR1 LNHDA and CDR2 SQIVND come from the germline V gene (reference sequence).

The V gene is TRBV28, the J gene TRBJ2-7, with 7 bases fitting TRBD1. The CDR3 has 14 amino acids. Germline CDR1 MDHEN, CDR2 SYDVKM. After removal of 6 bases from V and 2 bases from J, the junction contained 7 bases not matched to a gene. CDR3 sequence: CASSDRVGAYEQYF. In nucleotides, the CDR3 is TGTGCCAGCAGCGACAGGGTCGGCGCCTACGAGCAGTACTTC.

V is TRBV5-6 and J is TRBJ1-1; 9 nucleotides line up with TRBD1. V dropped 1 base and J dropped 6; count of bases not matched to a gene: 4. Germline CDR1 is SGHDT and CDR2 is YYEEEE. CDR3 size: 14 residues. The CDR3 here is CASSLIGTGSEAFF. The CDR3 coding sequence is TGTGCCAGCAGCTTGATCGGGACAGGGTCTGAAGCTTTCTTT.

The chain combines TRBV5-1 with TRBJ2-5, with 7 nucleotides matching TRBD2. Germline CDR1 reads SGHRS; CDR2 reads YFSETQ. The CDR3 runs 15 residues. Germline trimming cut 4 bases from V and 2 bases from J; bases unmatched to any gene: 8. CDR3 bases: TGCGCCAGCAGCCTCCAACTAGCGCCGCAAGAGACCCAGTACTTC. As protein: CASSLQLAPQETQYF.

The chain combines TRBV18 with TRBJ1-1, with TRBD1 as a possible D gene (5 bases). This CDR3 comprises 13 residues. Deletions cut 3 bases from V and 4 bases from J, with 9 bases between. The germline V gene encodes CDR1 KGHSH and CDR2 LQKENI. This CDR3 reads CASSPAGSTEAFF. CDR3 nucleotide sequence: TGTGCCAGCTCACCGGCAGGGAGCACTGAAGCTTTCTTT.

The V gene is TRBV28, the J gene TRBJ1-3; 7 bases fit TRBD1. Germline V gene lookup returns CDR1 MDHEN and CDR2 SYDVKM. Losses at the gene ends were 5 bases for V and 0 bases for J; bases not matched to a gene: 4. This CDR3 has 15 residues. The CDR3 loop reads CASSPGTASGNTIYF. CDR3 bases: TGTGCCAGCAGTCCCGGGACAGCCTCTGGAAACACCATATATTTT.

The gene calls are TRBV19 and TRBJ1-1; no definite D call. This CDR3 region has 21 residues. In germline, CDR1 is LNHDA, CDR2 SQIVND (reference sequence). V was trimmed by 8 bases and J by 4 bases, leaving 38 bases between them. In nucleotides, the CDR3 is TGTGCCAGTTCAGTCCCAGGCGCGGAATCCCTATTAGGGATGGGTAGCACTGAAGCTTTCTTT. Its translation: CASSVPGAESLLGMGSTEAFF.